This TCR beta chain was found in a study of radiation and T cells in renal cell carcinoma. This CDR3 is built from 14 residues. V was pared by 3 bases and J by 2 bases, with 8 bases between. From germline, CDR1 is SGHVS and CDR2 FQNEAQ. Remarks on this clone: Its antigen is not identified.

Repertoires were generated with immunoSEQ multiplex PCR, while TCRdb's copy carries only in-frame clones and drops some. The sample includes roughly 45,000 clones, roughly 85% of them seen just once. General study findings and limits: From baseline, blood top tumor clonotypes peaked at 2 weeks post-radiation.

The sample's time point: blood 4 weeks post-SBRT, at nephrectomy. Treatment of the sample: 15 Gy SBRT to primary tumor, nephrectomy 4 weeks later. V is TRBV7-8 and J is TRBJ2-1; D might be TRBD1 (6 bases). This clonotype originated in a woman aged 70 to 79 with renal cell carcinoma. Source: blood, taken from a patient whose treatment included radiotherapy and nephrectomy. As DNA, the CDR3 is TGTGCCAGCAGCTTCCGGGACACCTACAATGAGCAGTTCTTC. The encoded protein is CASSFRDTYNEQFF.